These T cell receptor beta chains were read from a single sample in a study of cytomegalovirus exposure and HLA in healthy donors. Sequenced by immunoSEQ multiplex PCR; TCRdb stores in-frame clones only, minus some. Among 70,000 or so clones, approximately 94% were seen once, and the ten largest hold 1.5% to 2%. Material for sequencing was PBMCs. All receptors derive from a young woman in good health and CMV-seropositive. Each CDR3 is given with its conserved first and last residue. D genes are given only for firm matches. Clone sizes are given selectively: once, few, many, or a class where the clone is expanded.

TRBJ1-2	TRBV30	NA	TRBD1	TGTGCCTGGAGTGAACAGGGGGCGTACTATGGCTACACCTTC	CAWSEQGAYYGYTF
TRBJ2-7	TRBV5-5	NA	TRBD2	TGTGCCAGCAGCAACGGGACTAGCGGGAGCAGACCGCAGTACTTC	CASSNGTSGSRPQYF
TRBJ1-6	TRBV7-6	NA	NA	TGTGCCAGCAGCTTAGCGCGAAGGGGCAATTCACCCCTCCACTTT	CASSLARRGNSPLHF
TRBJ1-1	TRBV30	NA	TRBD1	TGTGCCTGGAGTGTCTCGGGACAGGGGGCTGAAGCTTTCTTT	CAWSVSGQGAEAFF
TRBJ2-2	TRBV5-1	NA	TRBD2	TGCGCCAGCAGCAGGATGGGACTAGCGGGGGGGCCGCGGACCGGGGAGCTGTTTTTT	CASSRMGLAGGPRTGELFF
TRBJ2-5	TRBV4-2	NA	TRBD2	TGTGCCAGCAGCCCATCGGGGGGGCCAAAGGGGTTCGAGACCCAGTACTTC	CASSPSGGPKGFETQYF
TRBJ2-1	TRBV6-5	NA	TRBD2	TGTGCCAGCAGTTTTATAGCGGGAGGTGTAAATGAGCAGTTCTTC	CASSFIAGGVNEQFF
TRBJ2-7	TRBV5-1	NA	TRBD2	TGCGCCAGCAGCTCACTAGCGGGAGCCCCCTACGAGCAGTACTTC	CASSSLAGAPYEQYF
TRBJ1-6	TRBV15	NA	TRBD1	TGTGCCATAGGGACAGACTATAATTCACCCCTCCACTTT	CAIGTDYNSPLHF
TRBJ2-5	TRBV29-1	NA	NA	TGCAGCGTCGTCCAAGAGACCCAGTACTTC	CSVVQETQYF
TRBJ1-1	TRBV7-2	NA	NA	TGTGCCAGCAGCAAACGGGGGGTCACTGAAGCTTTCTTT	CASSKRGVTEAFF
TRBJ2-2	TRBV30	NA	TRBD1	TGTGCCTTCAACCAACGGGGACAGGGGAGGTACGGGGAGCTGTTTTTT	CAFNQRGQGRYGELFF
TRBJ1-2	TRBV14	NA	NA	TGTGCCAGCAGCCAAGATGTACAGGGCCTCTATGGCTACACCTTC	CASSQDVQGLYGYTF
TRBJ1-2	TRBV2	NA	NA	TGTGCCAGCAGTGGCGGGACCTCGGCGGGCTACACCTTC	CASSGGTSAGYTF
TRBJ1-6	TRBV18	NA	TRBD1	TGTGCCAGCTCACCGGGACAGGATAATTCACCCCTCCACTTT	CASSPGQDNSPLHF
TRBJ1-1	TRBV6-6	NA	TRBD1	TGTGCCAGCAGTTCGGACAGGTTGCACACTGAAGCTTTCTTT	CASSSDRLHTEAFF
TRBJ1-1	TRBV7-6	once	NA	TGTGCCAGCAGCTGGACAGTGAACACTGAAGCTTTCTTT	CASSWTVNTEAFF
TRBJ2-5	TRBV10-3	NA	NA	TGTGCCATCAGTGCGGCAGGGTCGTACGGAGAGACCCAGTACTTC	CAISAAGSYGETQYF
TRBJ2-5	TRBV30	NA	TRBD1	TGTGCCTGGAGGACCGGGACAGGGACCCAAGAGACCCAGTACTTC	CAWRTGTGTQETQYF
TRBJ2-1	TRBV2	once	TRBD2	TGTGCCAGTTCTAGCGGGAGCTACAATGAGCAGTTCTTC	CASSSGSYNEQFF
TRBJ1-4	TRBV4-3	NA	TRBD1	TGCGCCAGCAGCCACCTGGGACAGGGGGCGGAAAAACTGTTTTTT	CASSHLGQGAEKLFF
TRBJ2-7	TRBV5-1	NA	NA	TGCGCCAGCAGCTTCCAGCCCGGGACAAATGACGAGCAGTACTTC	CASSFQPGTNDEQYF
TRBJ2-1	TRBV11-2	once	NA	TGTGCCAGCAGCTTATCTATGCGGGGGCTGGGGTCCAATGAGCAGTTCTTC	CASSLSMRGLGSNEQFF
TRBJ2-7	TRBV5-1	NA	TRBD2	TGCGCCAGCAGCATACTAGCGGGAGAAGGCGAGCAGTACTTC	CASSILAGEGEQYF
TRBJ2-5	TRBV7-9	NA	TRBD2	TGTGCCAGCAGCCCCGTCGGCGGGGGACCCCTAGAGACCCAGTACTTC	CASSPVGGGPLETQYF
TRBJ1-6	TRBV9	once	NA	TGTGCCAGCAGCGTAGCCCCAACCATCAGGGATTCACCCCTCCACTTT	CASSVAPTIRDSPLHF
TRBJ2-3	TRBV4-2	NA	TRBD2	TGTGCCAGCAGCCAAGATAACGGACTAGACGGCACAGATACGCAGTATTTT	CASSQDNGLDGTDTQYF
TRBJ2-2	TRBV19	NA	TRBD2	TGTGCCAGCACCTCACCGGGACTAGCCGTTGGCGGGGAGCTGTTTTTT	CASTSPGLAVGGELFF
TRBJ1-2	TRBV29-1	NA	NA	TGCAGCGTTGATGAGGGAGGGGTTGGCTATGGCTACACCTTC	CSVDEGGVGYGYTF
TRBJ2-2	TRBV6-1	NA	TRBD1	TGTGCCAGCAGTGAAGGGGACAGAATTAACACCGGGGAGCTGTTTTTT	CASSEGDRINTGELFF
TRBJ2-1	TRBV6-6	NA	TRBD2	TGTGCCAGTGCTATAGCGGGGGATTTCAATGAGCAGTTCTTC	CASAIAGDFNEQFF
TRBJ2-3	TRBV2	NA	NA	TGTGCCAGCAGCCCGGAGGTGGATACGCAGTATTTT	CASSPEVDTQYF
TRBJ1-2	TRBV6-1	NA	TRBD1	TGTGCCAGCAGTAAAGACGGGACAGGGAAGGCCAATGGCTACACCTTC	CASSKDGTGKANGYTF
TRBJ2-3	TRBV2	NA	TRBD1	TGTGCCACCTCGACAGGGATTGCAGATACGCAGTATTTT	CATSTGIADTQYF
TRBJ2-7	TRBV4-3	NA	NA	TGCGCCAGCAGCCAAGATCTAGGGGATCTCTACGAGCAGTACTTC	CASSQDLGDLYEQYF
TRBJ2-1	TRBV4-2	NA	TRBD2	TGTGCCAGCAAGACTAGCGGGAGTGTGGATGAGCAGTTCTTC	CASKTSGSVDEQFF
TRBJ2-1	TRBV11-3	NA	TRBD2	TGTGCCAGCAGCTTAGCGAGGGGGACTAGCGGGTATAATGAGCAGTTCTTC	CASSLARGTSGYNEQFF
TRBJ1-1	TRBV30	NA	NA	TGTGCCTGGTTTAGAGGGAACACTGAAGCTTTCTTT	CAWFRGNTEAFF
TRBJ2-5	TRBV2	NA	NA	TGTGCCAGCAGTGGAATGCGGGGCTCGCAAGAGACCCAGTACTTC	CASSGMRGSQETQYF
TRBJ2-2	TRBV7-6	NA	TRBD1	TGTGCCAGCAGCTATCTGCAGGGGGAGAACACCGGGGAGCTGTTTTTT	CASSYLQGENTGELFF
TRBJ2-1	TRBV4-1	once	TRBD2	TGCGCCAGCGCACCGGGACTAGCGGGGGCCCTATCCTACAATGAGCAGTTCTTC	CASAPGLAGALSYNEQFF
TRBJ1-1	TRBV2	NA	TRBD1	TGTGCCAGCAGTGATGGGCGTAACAGGGGGGACACTGAAGCTTTCTTT	CASSDGRNRGDTEAFF
TRBJ1-2	TRBV4-2	NA	TRBD1	TGTGCCAGCAGCCAAGTGTCCGACAGGGCTGATGGCTACACCTTC	CASSQVSDRADGYTF
TRBJ2-7	TRBV19	NA	TRBD2	TGTGCCAGTAGTATAGAGGGACTAGCGCCAGCCTACGAGCAGTACTTC	CASSIEGLAPAYEQYF
TRBJ2-1	TRBV7-3	NA	TRBD1	TGTGCCAGCAGCTACAACACGGGACAGACGGAGCAGTTCTTC	CASSYNTGQTEQFF
TRBJ1-1	TRBV7-9	NA	NA	TGTGCCAGCAGCTTGGGACACCAGAACACTGAAGCTTTCTTT	CASSLGHQNTEAFF
TRBJ2-1	TRBV27	NA	TRBD2	TGTGCCAGCAGTTTTAGGACTAGCGGGAAGGGGGAGCAGTTCTTC	CASSFRTSGKGEQFF
TRBJ2-7	TRBV14	once	TRBD2	TGTGCCAGCAGCCAAGATCAGAGGGGACTAGAGGACGAGCAGTACTTC	CASSQDQRGLEDEQYF
TRBJ2-7	TRBV7-8	NA	TRBD2	TGTGCCAGCAGCTTAAGCGGGGATCTGACCTACGAGCAGTACTTC	CASSLSGDLTYEQYF
TRBJ1-3	TRBV13	NA	NA	TGTGCCAGCAGCCCTCCCAGGTATCCTGGAAACACCATATATTTT	CASSPPRYPGNTIYF
TRBJ2-1	TRBV5-6	NA	NA	TGTGCCAGCAGCCCAATTAGCGTGCATGAGCAGTTCTTC	CASSPISVHEQFF
TRBJ2-1	TRBV9	NA	NA	TGTGCCAGCAGCCAGGTACCGGAAGGCAATGAGCAGTTCTTC	CASSQVPEGNEQFF
TRBJ2-7	TRBV12-5	NA	TRBD1	TGTGCTAGTGGTTTGGGGACAGGGAGCTCCTACGAGCAGTACTTC	CASGLGTGSSYEQYF
TRBJ1-3	TRBV4-3	NA	NA	TGCGCCAGCAGCCAAGACCCTGGGGCGGGAAACACCATATATTTT	CASSQDPGAGNTIYF
TRBJ2-3	TRBV7-2	NA	TRBD2	TGTGCCAGCAGCCAAAGGAGAGCGGGGGGGCCAGATACGCAGTATTTT	CASSQRRAGGPDTQYF
TRBJ1-4	TRBV7-8	NA	TRBD1	TGTGCCAGCAGCCAAGCAGGGGGCCTCAATGAAAAACTGTTTTTT	CASSQAGGLNEKLFF
TRBJ2-3	TRBV2	NA	TRBD1	TGTGCCACCAGGCAGGACAGGGGAATTGAGGATACGCAGTATTTT	CATRQDRGIEDTQYF
TRBJ2-3	TRBV29-1	NA	TRBD1	TGCAGCGTTGACCGGACAGGAACCACAGATACGCAGTATTTT	CSVDRTGTTDTQYF
TRBJ2-7	TRBV6-1	NA	NA	TGTGCCAGCAGCTCCGGGACTCAATACGAGCAGTACTTC	CASSSGTQYEQYF